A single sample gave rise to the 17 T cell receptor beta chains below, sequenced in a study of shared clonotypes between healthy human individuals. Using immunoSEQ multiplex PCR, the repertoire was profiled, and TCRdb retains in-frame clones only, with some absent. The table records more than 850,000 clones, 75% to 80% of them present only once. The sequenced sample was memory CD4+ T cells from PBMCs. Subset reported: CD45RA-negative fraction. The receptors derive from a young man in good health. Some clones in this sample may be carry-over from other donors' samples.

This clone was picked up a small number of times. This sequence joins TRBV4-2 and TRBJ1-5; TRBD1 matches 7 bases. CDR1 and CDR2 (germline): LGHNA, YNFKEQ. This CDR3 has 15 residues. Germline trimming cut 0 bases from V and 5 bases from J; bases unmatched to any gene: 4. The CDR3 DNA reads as TGTGCCAGCAGCCAAGACGGGACAGTCCATCAGCCCCAGCATTTT. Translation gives CASSQDGTVHQPQHF.

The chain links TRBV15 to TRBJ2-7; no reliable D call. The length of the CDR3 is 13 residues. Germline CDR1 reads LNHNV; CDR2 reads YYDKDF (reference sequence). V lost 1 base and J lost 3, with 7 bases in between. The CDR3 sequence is CATSRVQNYEQYF. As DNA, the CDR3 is TGTGCCACCAGCAGAGTCCAGAACTACGAGCAGTACTTC.

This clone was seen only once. The CDR3 DNA reads as TGTGCCAGCTCACCAAACGAGGGGTATGAGCAGTACTTC. The encoded protein is CASSPNEGYEQYF. This chain connects TRBV18 to TRBJ2-7, with D possibly being TRBD1 or TRBD2 (5 bases each). The germline V gene has CDR1 KGHSH and CDR2 LQKENI. This CDR3 comprises 13 residues. Between the trimmed V and J ends, which lost 2 bases and 7 bases, there was a span of 12 bases.

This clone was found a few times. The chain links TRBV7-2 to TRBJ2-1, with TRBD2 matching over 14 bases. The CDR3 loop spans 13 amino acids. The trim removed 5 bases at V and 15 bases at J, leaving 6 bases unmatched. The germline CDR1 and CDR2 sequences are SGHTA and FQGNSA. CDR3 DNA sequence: TGTGCCAGCAGCCCGGGACTAGCGGGAGCCCCGTTCTTC. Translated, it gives CASSPGLAGAPFF.

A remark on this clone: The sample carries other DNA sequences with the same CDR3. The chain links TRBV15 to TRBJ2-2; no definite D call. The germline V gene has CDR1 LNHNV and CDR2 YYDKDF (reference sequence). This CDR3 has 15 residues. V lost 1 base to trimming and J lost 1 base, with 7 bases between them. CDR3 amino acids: CATSRGSGNTGELFF. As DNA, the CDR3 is TGTGCCACCAGCAGAGGTTCAGGGAACACCGGGGAGCTGTTTTTT.

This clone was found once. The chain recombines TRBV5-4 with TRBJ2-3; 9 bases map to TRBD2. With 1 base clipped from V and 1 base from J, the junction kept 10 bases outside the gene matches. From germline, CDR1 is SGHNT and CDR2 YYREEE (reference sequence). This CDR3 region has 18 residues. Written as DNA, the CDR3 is TGTGCCAGCAGCTTGAGGCTAGCGGGAAATTCGGGCACAGATACGCAGTATTTT. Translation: CASSLRLAGNSGTDTQYF.

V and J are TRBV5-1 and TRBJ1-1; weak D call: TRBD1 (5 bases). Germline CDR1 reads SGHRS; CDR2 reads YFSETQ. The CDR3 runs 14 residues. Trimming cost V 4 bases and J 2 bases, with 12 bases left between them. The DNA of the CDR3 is TGCGCCAGCAGCGTGGACGGGGGTAACACTGAAGCTTTCTTT. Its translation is CASSVDGGNTEAFF.

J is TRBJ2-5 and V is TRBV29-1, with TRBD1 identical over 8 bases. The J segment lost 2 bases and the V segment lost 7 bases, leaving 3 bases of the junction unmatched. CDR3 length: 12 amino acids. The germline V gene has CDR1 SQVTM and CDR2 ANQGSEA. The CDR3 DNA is TGCAGCGACAGGGGGTGGCAAGAGACCCAGTACTTC. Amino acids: CSDRGWQETQYF.

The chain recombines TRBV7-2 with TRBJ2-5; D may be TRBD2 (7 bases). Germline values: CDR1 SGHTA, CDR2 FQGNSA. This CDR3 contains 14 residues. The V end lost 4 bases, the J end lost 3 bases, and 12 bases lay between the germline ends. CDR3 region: CASSWRGGEETQYF. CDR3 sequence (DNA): TGTGCCAGCAGCTGGAGGGGGGGCGAAGAGACCCAGTACTTC.

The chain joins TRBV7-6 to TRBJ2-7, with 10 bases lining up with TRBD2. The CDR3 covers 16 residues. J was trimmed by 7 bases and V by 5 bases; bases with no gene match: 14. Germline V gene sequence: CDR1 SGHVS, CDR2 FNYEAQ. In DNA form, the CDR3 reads TGTGCCAGCAGCCCTGGGGGTAGCGGGAGGCCATGGGAGCAGTACTTC. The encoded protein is CASSPGGSGRPWEQYF.

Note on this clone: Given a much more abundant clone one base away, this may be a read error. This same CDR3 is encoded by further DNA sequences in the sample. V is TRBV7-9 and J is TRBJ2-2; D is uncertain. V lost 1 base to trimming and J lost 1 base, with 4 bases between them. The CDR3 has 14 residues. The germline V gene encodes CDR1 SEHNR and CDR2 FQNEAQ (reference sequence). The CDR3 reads CASSLDGNTGELFF. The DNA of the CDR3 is TGTGCCAGCAGCTTAGACGGGAACACCGGGGAGCTGTTTTTT. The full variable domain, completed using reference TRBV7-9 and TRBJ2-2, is DTGVSQNPRHKITKRGQNVTFRCDPISEHNRLYWYRQTLGQGPEFLTYFQNEAQLEKSRLLSDRFSAERPKGSFSTLEIQRTEQGDSAMYLCASSLDGNTGELFFGEGSRLTVL.

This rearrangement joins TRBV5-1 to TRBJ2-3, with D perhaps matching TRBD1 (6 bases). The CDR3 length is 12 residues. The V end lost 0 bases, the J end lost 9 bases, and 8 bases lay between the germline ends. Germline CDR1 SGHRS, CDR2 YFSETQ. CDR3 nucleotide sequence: TGCGCCAGCAGCTTGGACAGGGAGACGCAGTATTTT. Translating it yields CASSLDRETQYF.

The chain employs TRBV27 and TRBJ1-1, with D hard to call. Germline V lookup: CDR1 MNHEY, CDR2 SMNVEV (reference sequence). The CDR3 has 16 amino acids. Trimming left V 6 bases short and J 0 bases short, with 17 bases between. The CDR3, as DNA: TGTGCCAGCAGACAACAGAAGCTTACCATGAACACTGAAGCTTTCTTT. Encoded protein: CASRQQKLTMNTEAFF.

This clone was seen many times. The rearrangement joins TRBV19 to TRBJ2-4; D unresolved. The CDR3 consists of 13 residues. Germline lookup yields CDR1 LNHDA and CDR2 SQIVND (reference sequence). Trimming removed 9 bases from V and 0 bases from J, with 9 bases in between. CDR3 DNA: TGTGCCAGGAGCAGGCTAGCCAAAAACATTCAGTACTTC. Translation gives CARSRLAKNIQYF.

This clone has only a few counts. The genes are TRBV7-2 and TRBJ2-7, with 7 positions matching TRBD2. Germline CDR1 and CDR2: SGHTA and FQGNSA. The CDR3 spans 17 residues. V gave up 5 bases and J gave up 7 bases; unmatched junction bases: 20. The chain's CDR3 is CASSPTRPSGQTREQYF. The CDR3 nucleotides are TGTGCCAGCAGCCCCACTCGCCCTAGCGGTCAAACGAGGGAGCAGTACTTC. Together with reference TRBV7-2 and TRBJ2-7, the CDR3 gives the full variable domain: GAGVSQSPSNKVTEKGKDVELRCDPISGHTALYWYRQSLGQGLEFLIYFQGNSAPDKSGLPSDRFSAERTGGSVSTLTIQRTQQEDSAVYLCASSPTRPSGQTREQYFGPGTRLTVT.

CDR3 protein: CASSVTGQDNEQFF. The CDR3 bases are TGTGCCAGCAGCGTTACGGGACAGGACAATGAGCAGTTCTTC. J is TRBJ2-1 and V is TRBV9; 8 positions agree with TRBD1. CDR1 SGDLS and CDR2 YYNGEE come from the germline V gene. The CDR3 covers 14 residues. With V trimmed by 2 bases and J by 5 bases, 3 bases remained unmatched.

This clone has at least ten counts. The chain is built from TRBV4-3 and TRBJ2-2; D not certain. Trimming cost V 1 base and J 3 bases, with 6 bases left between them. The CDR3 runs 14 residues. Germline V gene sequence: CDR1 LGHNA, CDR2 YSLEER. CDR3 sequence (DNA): TGCGCCAGCAGCCAAGGCCTGGACACCGGGGAGCTGTTTTTT. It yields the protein CASSQGLDTGELFF.